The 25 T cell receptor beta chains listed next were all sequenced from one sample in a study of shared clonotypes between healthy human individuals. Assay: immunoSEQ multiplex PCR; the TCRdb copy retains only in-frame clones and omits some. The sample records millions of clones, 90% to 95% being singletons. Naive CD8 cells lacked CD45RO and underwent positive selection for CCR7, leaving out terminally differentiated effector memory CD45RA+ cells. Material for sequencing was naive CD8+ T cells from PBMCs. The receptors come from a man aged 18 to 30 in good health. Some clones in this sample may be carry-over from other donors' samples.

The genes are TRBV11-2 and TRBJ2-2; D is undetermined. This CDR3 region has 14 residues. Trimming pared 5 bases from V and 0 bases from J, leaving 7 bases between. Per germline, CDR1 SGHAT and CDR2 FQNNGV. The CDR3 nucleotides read TGTGCCAGCAGCGGGGAACCGAACACCGGGGAGCTGTTTTTT. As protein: CASSGEPNTGELFF.

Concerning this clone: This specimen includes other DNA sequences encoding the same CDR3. The CDR3 region has the DNA TGTGCCAGCAGTTTGTTGGGACAGGGGTACGAGCAGTACTTC. The encoded protein is CASSLLGQGYEQYF. This sequence joins TRBV27 and TRBJ2-7; 10 positions match TRBD1. The germline V gene encodes CDR1 MNHEY and CDR2 SMNVEV (reference sequence). Trimming removed 3 bases from V and 4 bases from J; junction bases left unmatched: 3. This CDR3 is built from 14 residues.

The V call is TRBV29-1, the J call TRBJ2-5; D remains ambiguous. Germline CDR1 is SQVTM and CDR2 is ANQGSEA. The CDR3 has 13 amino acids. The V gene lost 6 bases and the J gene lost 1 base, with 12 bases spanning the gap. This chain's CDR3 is CSVITTLQETQYF. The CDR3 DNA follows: TGCAGCGTCATAACTACCCTCCAAGAGACCCAGTACTTC.

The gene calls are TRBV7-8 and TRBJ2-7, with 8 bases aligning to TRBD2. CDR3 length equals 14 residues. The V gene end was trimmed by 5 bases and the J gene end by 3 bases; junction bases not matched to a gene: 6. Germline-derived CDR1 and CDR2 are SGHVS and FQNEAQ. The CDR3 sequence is CASSPGLAFYEQYF. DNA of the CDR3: TGTGCCAGCAGCCCAGGACTAGCTTTCTACGAGCAGTACTTC.

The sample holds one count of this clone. The CDR3 sequence is CASSHLEDNEQFF. As DNA, the CDR3 is TGCGCCAGCAGCCATCTGGAAGACAATGAGCAGTTCTTC. The chain couples TRBV4-3 to TRBJ2-1; the D is unclear. Trimming pared 3 bases from V and 5 bases from J, leaving 8 bases between. The CDR3 contains 13 residues. From germline, CDR1 is LGHNA and CDR2 YSLEER.

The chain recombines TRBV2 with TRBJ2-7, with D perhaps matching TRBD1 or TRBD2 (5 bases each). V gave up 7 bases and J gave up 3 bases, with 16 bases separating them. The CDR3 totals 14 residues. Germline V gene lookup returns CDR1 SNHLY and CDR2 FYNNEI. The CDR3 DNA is TGTGCCAGCACCCCTCGGGACGGAATCTACGAGCAGTACTTC. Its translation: CASTPRDGIYEQYF.

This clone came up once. The CDR3 nucleotides read TGTGCCAGCAGTTACTCGAACAGGCCCGCGTGGCAGTTCTTC. Protein sequence: CASSYSNRPAWQFF. The J gene is TRBJ2-1, the V gene TRBV6-5; D may be TRBD1 (5 bases). CDR3 length: 14 amino acids. Germline CDR1 MNHEY, CDR2 SVGAGI. Trimming took off 0 bases at V and 12 bases at J, with 15 bases between the two ends.

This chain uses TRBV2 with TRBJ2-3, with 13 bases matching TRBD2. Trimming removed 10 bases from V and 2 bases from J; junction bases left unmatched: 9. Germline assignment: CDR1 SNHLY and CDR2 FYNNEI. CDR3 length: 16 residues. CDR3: CAIGLAGAPYTDTQYF. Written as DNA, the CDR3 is TGTGCCATCGGACTAGCGGGAGCCCCCTACACAGATACGCAGTATTTT.

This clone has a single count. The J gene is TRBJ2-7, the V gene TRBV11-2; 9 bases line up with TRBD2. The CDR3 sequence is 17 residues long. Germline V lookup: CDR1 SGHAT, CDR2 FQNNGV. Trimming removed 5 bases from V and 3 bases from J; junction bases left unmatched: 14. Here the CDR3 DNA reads TGTGCCAGCAGCCCGGGCCTAGCGGGACGTGGGGACTACGAGCAGTACTTC. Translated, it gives CASSPGLAGRGDYEQYF.

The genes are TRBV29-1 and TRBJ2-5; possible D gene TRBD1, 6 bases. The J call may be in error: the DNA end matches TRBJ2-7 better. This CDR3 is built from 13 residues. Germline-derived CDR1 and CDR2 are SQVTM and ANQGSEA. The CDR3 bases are TGCAGCGTTGAAACGGCAGGGGTCTACGAGCAGTACTTC. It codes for CSVETAGVYEQYF.

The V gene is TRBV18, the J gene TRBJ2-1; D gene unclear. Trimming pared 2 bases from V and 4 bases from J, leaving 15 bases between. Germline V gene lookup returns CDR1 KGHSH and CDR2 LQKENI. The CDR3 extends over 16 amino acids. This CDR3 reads CASSPGLANKYNEQFF. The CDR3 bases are TGTGCCAGCTCACCAGGGCTGGCCAATAAATACAATGAGCAGTTCTTC.

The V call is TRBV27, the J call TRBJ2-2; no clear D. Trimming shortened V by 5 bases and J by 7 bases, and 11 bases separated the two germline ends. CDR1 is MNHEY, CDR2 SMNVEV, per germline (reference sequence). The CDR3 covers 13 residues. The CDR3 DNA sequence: TGTGCCAGCAGTCCGGTGCCCGTCGGGGAGCTGTTTTTT. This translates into CASSPVPVGELFF.

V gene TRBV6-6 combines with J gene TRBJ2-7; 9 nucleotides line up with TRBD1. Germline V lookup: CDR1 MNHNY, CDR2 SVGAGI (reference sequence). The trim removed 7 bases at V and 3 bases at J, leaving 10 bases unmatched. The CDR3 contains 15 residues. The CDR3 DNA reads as TGTGCCAGCACCCCCCGGGACAGGGAAGACTACGAGCAGTACTTC. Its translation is CASTPRDREDYEQYF.

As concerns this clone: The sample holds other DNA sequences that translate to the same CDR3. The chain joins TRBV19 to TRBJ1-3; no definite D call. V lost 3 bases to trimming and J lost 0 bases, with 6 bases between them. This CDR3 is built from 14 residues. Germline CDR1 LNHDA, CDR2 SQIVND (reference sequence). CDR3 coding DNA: TGTGCCAGTAGTATTAGAGGCTCTGGAAACACCATATATTTT. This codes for CASSIRGSGNTIYF.

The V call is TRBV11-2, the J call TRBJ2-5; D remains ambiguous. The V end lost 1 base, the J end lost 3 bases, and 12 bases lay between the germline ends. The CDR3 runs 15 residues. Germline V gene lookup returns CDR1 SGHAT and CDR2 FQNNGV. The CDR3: CASSLGADRKETQYF. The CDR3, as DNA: TGTGCCAGCAGCTTAGGGGCAGATAGAAAAGAGACCCAGTACTTC.

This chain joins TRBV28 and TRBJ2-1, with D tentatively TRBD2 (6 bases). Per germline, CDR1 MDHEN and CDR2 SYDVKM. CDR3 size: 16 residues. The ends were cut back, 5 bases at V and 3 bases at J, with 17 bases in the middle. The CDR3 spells CASSTPTEDYYNEQFF. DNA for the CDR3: TGTGCCAGCAGTACCCCCACCGAGGACTACTACAATGAGCAGTTCTTC.

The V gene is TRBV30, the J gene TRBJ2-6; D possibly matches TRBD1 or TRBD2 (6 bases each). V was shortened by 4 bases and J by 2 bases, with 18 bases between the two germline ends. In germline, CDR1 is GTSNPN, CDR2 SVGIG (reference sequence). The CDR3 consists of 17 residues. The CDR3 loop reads CAWTGAHEAAGANVLTF. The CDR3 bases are TGTGCCTGGACGGGGGCCCATGAAGCGGCTGGGGCCAACGTCCTGACTTTC.

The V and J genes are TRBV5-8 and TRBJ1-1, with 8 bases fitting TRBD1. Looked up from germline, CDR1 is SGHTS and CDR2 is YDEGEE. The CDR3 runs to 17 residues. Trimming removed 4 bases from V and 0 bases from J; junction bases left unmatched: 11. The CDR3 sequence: CASSVAGTGLMNTEAFF. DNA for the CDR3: TGTGCCAGCAGCGTGGCCGGGACAGGCTTAATGAACACTGAAGCTTTCTTT. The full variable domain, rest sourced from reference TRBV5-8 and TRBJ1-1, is EAGVTQSPTHLIKTRGQQATLRCSPISGHTSVYWYQQALGLGLQFLLWYDEGEERNRGNFPPRFSGRQFPNYSSELNVNALELEDSALYLCASSVAGTGLMNTEAFFGQGTRLTVV.

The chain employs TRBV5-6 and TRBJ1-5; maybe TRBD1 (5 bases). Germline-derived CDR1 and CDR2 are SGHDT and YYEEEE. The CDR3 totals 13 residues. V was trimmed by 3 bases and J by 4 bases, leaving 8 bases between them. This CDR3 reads CASSWGHNQPQHF. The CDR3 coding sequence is TGTGCCAGCAGCTGGGGCCATAATCAGCCCCAGCATTTT.

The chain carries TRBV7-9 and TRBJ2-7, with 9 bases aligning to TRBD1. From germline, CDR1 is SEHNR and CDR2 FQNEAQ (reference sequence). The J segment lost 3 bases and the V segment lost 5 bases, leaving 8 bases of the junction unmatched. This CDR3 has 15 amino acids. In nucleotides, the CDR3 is TGTGCCAGCAGCCCAATTCGACAGGGGGGCTACGAGCAGTACTTC. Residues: CASSPIRQGGYEQYF.

CDR3 protein: CASRNKRPVPYNEQFF. CDR3 in DNA: TGTGCCAGTAGAAACAAGCGTCCGGTGCCCTACAATGAGCAGTTCTTC. The rearrangement joins TRBV19 to TRBJ2-1; D is unclear. The germline V and J ends were trimmed by 6 bases and 2 bases, with 17 bases remaining between them. Per the germline V gene, CDR1 is LNHDA and CDR2 is SQIVND (reference sequence). This CDR3 has 16 residues.

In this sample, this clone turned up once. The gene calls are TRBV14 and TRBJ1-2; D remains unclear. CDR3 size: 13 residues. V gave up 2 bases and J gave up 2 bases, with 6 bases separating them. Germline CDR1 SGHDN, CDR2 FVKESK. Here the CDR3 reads CASSQYKNYGYTF. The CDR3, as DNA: TGTGCCAGCAGCCAATACAAGAACTATGGCTACACCTTC.

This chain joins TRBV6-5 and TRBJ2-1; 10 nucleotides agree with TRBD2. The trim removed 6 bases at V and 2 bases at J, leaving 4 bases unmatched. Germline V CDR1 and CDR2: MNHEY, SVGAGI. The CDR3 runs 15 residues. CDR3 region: CASSFGLAAYNEQFF. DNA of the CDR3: TGTGCCAGCAGCTTCGGACTAGCGGCCTACAATGAGCAGTTCTTC.

In nucleotides, the CDR3 is TGTGCCAGCAGGGTTAGCGGGCCCAGCTCCTACGAGCAGTACTTC. This gives the protein CASRVSGPSSYEQYF. J is TRBJ2-7 and V is TRBV28; 7 bases are a match to TRBD2. V trimming: 6 bases; J trimming: 0 bases; junction bases outside the gene matches: 8. Germline CDR1 and CDR2: MDHEN and SYDVKM. This CDR3 is 15 amino acids long.

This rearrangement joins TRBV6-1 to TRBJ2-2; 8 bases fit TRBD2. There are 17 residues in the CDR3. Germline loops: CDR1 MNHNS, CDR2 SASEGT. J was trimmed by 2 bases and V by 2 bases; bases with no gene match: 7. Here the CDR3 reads CASSESRRGGNTGELFF. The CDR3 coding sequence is TGTGCCAGCAGTGAATCTCGTCGGGGGGGCAACACCGGGGAGCTGTTTTTT.